Listed below are T cell receptor beta chains from one sample, sequenced in a study of shared clonotypes between healthy human individuals. Using immunoSEQ multiplex PCR, the repertoire was profiled, and TCRdb retains in-frame clones only, with some absent. The table records approximately 2.3 million clones, more than 80% of them present only once. The sequencing input was naive CD4+ T cells from PBMCs. These receptors were collected from a man younger than 30 in good health. Some clones in this sample may be carry-over from other donors' samples. The CDR3 runs from the conserved cysteine through the conserved F or W. Fields, in order: clone size, V gene, J gene, D gene, CDR3 DNA, CDR3 protein. A D gene is named only where the DNA matches it firmly. Size is omitted from some rows. Given values are once, few, many or a class for expanded clones.

size: NA
V: TRBV28
J: TRBJ1-1
D: TRBD1
DNA: TGTGCCAGCAGTCCCCCCGGGACAGGGGGCACTGAAGCTTTCTTT
CDR3: CASSPPGTGGTEAFF

size: once
V: TRBV21-1
J: TRBJ1-5
D: NA
DNA: TGTGCCAGCAGCAGGATTGGACGGACAGCCAATCAGCCCCAGCATTTT
CDR3: CASSRIGRTANQPQHF

size: NA
V: TRBV5-1
J: TRBJ2-1
D: NA
DNA: TGCGCCAGCAGCTTGGACAGCCACAATGAGCAGTTCTTC
CDR3: CASSLDSHNEQFF

size: NA
V: TRBV7-9
J: TRBJ2-7
D: TRBD1
DNA: TGTGCCAGCAGCCCTATGCAGGGGGCCGAGCAGTACTTC
CDR3: CASSPMQGAEQYF

size: NA
V: TRBV29-1
J: TRBJ2-3
D: NA
DNA: TGCAGCGTGGCCTTACGTCTAGCTGAAACAGATACGCAGTATTTT
CDR3: CSVALRLAETDTQYF

size: NA
V: TRBV13
J: TRBJ2-7
D: NA
DNA: TGTGCCAGCAGCTCAAGCGGGTGGGCCCGATATGGCGAGCAGTACTTC
CDR3: CASSSSGWARYGEQYF

size: NA
V: TRBV4-2
J: TRBJ2-7
D: TRBD1
DNA: TGTGCCAGCAGCCAAGAAGGACAGGGCTTAGGCGAGCAGTACTTC
CDR3: CASSQEGQGLGEQYF

size: NA
V: TRBV7-2
J: TRBJ1-4
D: NA
DNA: TGTGCCAGCAGCGGGGGACGGCAATCTAATGAAAAACTGTTTTTT
CDR3: CASSGGRQSNEKLFF

size: NA
V: TRBV5-6
J: TRBJ2-1
D: TRBD2
DNA: TGTGCCAGCGGGTGGAAGGGAAGCGGGGGTTACAATGAGCAGTTCTTC
CDR3: CASGWKGSGGYNEQFF

size: NA
V: TRBV28
J: TRBJ1-5
D: NA
DNA: TGTGCCAGCAGTATCTTGGTAGGGAATAGCAATCAGCCCCAGCATTTT
CDR3: CASSILVGNSNQPQHF